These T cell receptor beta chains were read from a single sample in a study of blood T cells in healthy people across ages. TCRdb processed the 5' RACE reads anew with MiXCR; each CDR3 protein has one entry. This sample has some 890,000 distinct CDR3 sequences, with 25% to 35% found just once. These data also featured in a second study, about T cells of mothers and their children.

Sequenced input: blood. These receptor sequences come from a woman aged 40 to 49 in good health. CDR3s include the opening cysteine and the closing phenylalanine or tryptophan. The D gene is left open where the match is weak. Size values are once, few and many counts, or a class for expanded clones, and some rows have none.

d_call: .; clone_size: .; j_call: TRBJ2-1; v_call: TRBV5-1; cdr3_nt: TGCGCCAGCAGCTTTGGCCCAGGGTCCTCCTACAATGAGCAGTTCTTC; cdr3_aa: CASSFGPGSSYNEQFF
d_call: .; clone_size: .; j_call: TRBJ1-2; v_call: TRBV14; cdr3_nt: TGTGCCAGCAGCCAAGACCGGGGAATTGGCTACACCTTC; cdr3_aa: CASSQDRGIGYTF
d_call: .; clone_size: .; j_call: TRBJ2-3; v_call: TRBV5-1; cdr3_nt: TGCGCCAGCAGCCAAGAAGGCAGGGGGAGGCACCGGGGCACAGATACGCAGTATTTT; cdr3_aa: CASSQEGRGRHRGTDTQYF
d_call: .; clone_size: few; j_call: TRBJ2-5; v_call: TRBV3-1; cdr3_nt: TGTGCCAGCAGCCGGCAGGGGGGCAGCGGGGGCTCGTACCAAGAGACCCAGTACTTC; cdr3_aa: CASSRQGGSGGSYQETQYF
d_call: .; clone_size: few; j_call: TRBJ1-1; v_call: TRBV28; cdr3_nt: TGTGCCAGCAGCTCTTCGACCGTACTAGACGGAAACACTGAAGCTTTCTTT; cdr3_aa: CASSSSTVLDGNTEAFF
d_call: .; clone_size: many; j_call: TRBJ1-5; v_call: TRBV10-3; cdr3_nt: TGTGCCATCAGTGAGGTAAATAGCAATCAGCCCCAGCATTTT; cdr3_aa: CAISEVNSNQPQHF
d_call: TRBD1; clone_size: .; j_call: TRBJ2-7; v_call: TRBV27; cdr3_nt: TGTGCCAGCAGGCCCAGGGGGCCCCTATACGAGCAGTACTTC; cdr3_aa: CASRPRGPLYEQYF
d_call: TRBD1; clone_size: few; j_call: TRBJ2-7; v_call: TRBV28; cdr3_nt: TGTGCCAGCAGTTTAATGCCGGGACAGGGGGCGCGCGAGCAGTACTTC; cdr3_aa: CASSLMPGQGAREQYF
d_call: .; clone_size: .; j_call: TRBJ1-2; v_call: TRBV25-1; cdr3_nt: TGTGCCAGCAGTGATTCACCGGGGGCAAGCTACACCTTC; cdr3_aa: CASSDSPGASYTF
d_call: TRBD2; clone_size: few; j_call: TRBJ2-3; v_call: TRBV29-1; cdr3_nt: TGCAGCGTTGAAGAGTCTGGGCGGGGGTCCACAGATACGCAGTATTTT; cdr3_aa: CSVEESGRGSTDTQYF
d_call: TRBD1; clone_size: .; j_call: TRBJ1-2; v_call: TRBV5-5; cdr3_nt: TGTGCCAGCAGCTTCGGGACAGGGAGCATCTATGGCTACACCTTC; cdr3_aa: CASSFGTGSIYGYTF
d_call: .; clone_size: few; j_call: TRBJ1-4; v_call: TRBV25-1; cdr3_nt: TGTGCCAGCAGTGAGTACAGGGATAATGAAAAACTGTTTTTT; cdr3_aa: CASSEYRDNEKLFF
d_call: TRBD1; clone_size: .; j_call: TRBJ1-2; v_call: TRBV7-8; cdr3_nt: TGTGCCAGCAGCCTTCAAGGACAGGGCTTCTATGGCTACACCTTC; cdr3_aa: CASSLQGQGFYGYTF
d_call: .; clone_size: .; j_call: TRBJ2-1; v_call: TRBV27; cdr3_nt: TGTGCCAGCAGTCCCTGGGGAAGCAACAATGAGCAGTTCTTC; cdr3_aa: CASSPWGSNNEQFF
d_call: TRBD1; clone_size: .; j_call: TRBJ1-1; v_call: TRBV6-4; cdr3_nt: TGTGCCAGCAGTGCCCACGGACAGGGGATGAACACTGAAGCTTTCTTT; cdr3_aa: CASSAHGQGMNTEAFF
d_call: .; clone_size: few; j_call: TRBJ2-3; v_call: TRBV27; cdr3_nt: TGTGCCAGCAGTTTGGTCGGGGAAACAGATACGCAGTATTTT; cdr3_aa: CASSLVGETDTQYF
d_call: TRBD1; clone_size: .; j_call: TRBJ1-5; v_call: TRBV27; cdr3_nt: TGTGCCAGCAGTTCGACAGGGTTGCCCCAGCATTTT; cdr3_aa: CASSSTGLPQHF
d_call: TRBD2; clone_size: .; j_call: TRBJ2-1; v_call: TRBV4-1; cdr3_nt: TGCGCCAGCAGCCAAGATAGACTAGCGGGGGATGAGCAGTTCTTC; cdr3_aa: CASSQDRLAGDEQFF
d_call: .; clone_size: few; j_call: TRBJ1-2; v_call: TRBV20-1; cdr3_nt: TGCAGTGCTAGAAGCAGCCAGGCGGGCGACTATGGCTACACCTTC; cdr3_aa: CSARSSQAGDYGYTF
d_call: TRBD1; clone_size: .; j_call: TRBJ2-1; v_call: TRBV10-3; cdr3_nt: TGTGCCATCAGCCGGGACAGGGGGCCGGGGGATGAGCAGTTCTTC; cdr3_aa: CAISRDRGPGDEQFF
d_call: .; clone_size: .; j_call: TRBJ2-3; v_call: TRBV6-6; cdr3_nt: TGTGCCAGCAGTTACTCCCCCCAAAACACAGATACGCAGTATTTT; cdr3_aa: CASSYSPQNTDTQYF
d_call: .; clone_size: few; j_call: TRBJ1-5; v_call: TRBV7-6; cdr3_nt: TGTGCCAGCAGTTCCACGGCCAATCAGCCCCAGCATTTT; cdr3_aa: CASSSTANQPQHF
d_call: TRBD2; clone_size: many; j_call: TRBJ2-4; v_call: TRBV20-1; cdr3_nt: TGCAGTGCTCCTCCGCGGGGGGGATCCAAAAACATTCAGTACTTC; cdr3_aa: CSAPPRGGSKNIQYF
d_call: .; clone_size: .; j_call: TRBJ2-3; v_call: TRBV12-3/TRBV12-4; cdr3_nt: TGTGCCAGCAGTTCCTACGCTGGCACAGATACGCAGTATTTT; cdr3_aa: CASSSYAGTDTQYF
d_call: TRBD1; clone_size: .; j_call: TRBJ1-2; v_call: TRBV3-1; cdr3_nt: TGTGCCAGCAGCTTCCTCGGACAGGGGAACTATGGCTACACCTTC; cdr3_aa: CASSFLGQGNYGYTF
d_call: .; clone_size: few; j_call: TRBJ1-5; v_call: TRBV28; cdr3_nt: TGTGCCAGCAGTTTGCAGATTCTCAATCAGCCCCAGCATTTT; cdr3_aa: CASSLQILNQPQHF
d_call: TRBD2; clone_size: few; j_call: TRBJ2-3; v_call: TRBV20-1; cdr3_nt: TGCAGTGCTAGTAGACCGGGACTAGCGGTGTCAGATACGCAGTATTTT; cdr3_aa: CSASRPGLAVSDTQYF
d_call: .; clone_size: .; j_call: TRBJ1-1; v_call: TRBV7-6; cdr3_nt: TGTGCCAGCAGCGCTGACAGGCCCTCCACTGAAGCTTTCTTT; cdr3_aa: CASSADRPSTEAFF
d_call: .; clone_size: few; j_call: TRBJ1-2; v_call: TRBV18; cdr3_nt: TGTGCCAGCTCACCAAACAGGGAGGACTATGGCTACACCTTC; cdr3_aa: CASSPNREDYGYTF
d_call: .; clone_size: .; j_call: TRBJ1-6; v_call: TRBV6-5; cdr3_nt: TGTGCCAGCAGTTACTCGCAGGGGTGGAGCTCCTATAATTCACCCCTCCACTTT; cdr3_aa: CASSYSQGWSSYNSPLHF
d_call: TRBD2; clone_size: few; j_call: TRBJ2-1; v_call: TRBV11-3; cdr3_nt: TGTGCCAGCAGCTTAGGTCCCAAAACGGGGGGATCCTACAATGAGCAGTTCTTC; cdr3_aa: CASSLGPKTGGSYNEQFF
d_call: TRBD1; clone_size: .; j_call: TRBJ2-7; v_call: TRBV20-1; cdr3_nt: TGCAGTGCCCGGACGGGACAGGGACAGTACGAGCAGTACTTC; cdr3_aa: CSARTGQGQYEQYF
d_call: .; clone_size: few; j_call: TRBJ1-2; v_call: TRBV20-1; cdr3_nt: TGCAGTGCTAGTGATCTGCTGGGGGGCAGAAGCTATGGCTACACCTTC; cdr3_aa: CSASDLLGGRSYGYTF
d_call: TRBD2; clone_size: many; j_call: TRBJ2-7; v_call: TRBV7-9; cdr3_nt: TGTGCCAGCACCGGGGGGGGATCCTACGAGCAGTACTTC; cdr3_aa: CASTGGGSYEQYF
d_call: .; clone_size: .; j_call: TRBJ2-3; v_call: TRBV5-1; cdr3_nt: TGCGCCAGCAGCTCTGACAGGAAAGTTAGGGCCACAGATACGCAGTATTTT; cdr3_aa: CASSSDRKVRATDTQYF
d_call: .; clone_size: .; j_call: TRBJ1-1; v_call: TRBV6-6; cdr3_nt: TGTGCCAGCATCAAAATAGGCCAGATGAACACTGAAGCTTTCTTT; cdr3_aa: CASIKIGQMNTEAFF
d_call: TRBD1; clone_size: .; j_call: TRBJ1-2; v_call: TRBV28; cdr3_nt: TGTGCCAGCAGTACGGGACAGGGCCCAGCTAACTATGGCTACACCTTC; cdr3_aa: CASSTGQGPANYGYTF
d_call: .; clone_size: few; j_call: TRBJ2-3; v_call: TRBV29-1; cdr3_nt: TGCAGCGTTGAATCTGGTGCTGGAGATACGCAGTATTTT; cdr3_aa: CSVESGAGDTQYF
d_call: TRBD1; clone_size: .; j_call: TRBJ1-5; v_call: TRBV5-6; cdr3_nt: TGTGCCAGCAGCTTGGGTGCTGGTGAAGGGGACAGGGGGTCGCATTTT; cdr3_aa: CASSLGAGEGDRGSHF
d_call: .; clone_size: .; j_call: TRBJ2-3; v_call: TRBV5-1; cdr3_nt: TGCGCCAGCAGCTTGGGATCGCTCGGGGTTAGCACAGATACGCAGTATTTT; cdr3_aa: CASSLGSLGVSTDTQYF
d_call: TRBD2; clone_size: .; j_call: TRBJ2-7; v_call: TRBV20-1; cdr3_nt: TGCAGTGCTAGAGCTGGACTAGTCTCCTACGAGCAGTACTTC; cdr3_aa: CSARAGLVSYEQYF
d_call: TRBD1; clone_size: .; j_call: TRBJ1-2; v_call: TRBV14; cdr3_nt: TGTGCCAGCAACCAAGGGGGACAGGGAGTAGGCTATGGCTACACCTTC; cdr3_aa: CASNQGGQGVGYGYTF
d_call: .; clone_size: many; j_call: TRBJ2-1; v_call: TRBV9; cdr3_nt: TGTGCCAGCAGTTATGGACTCGGGGGCTACAATGAGCAGTTCTTC; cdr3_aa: CASSYGLGGYNEQFF
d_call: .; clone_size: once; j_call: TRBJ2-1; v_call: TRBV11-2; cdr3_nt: TGTGCCAGCAGCTCCACCTCACTGGCGGCCTACAATGAGCAGTTCTTC; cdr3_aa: CASSSTSLAAYNEQFF
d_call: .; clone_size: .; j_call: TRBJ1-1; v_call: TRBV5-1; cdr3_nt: TGCGCCAGCAGCTTGGTTGGGACGAACACTGAAGCTTTCTTT; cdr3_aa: CASSLVGTNTEAFF
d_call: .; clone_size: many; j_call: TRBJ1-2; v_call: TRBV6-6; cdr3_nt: TGTGCCAGCAGTCGCGACGACAGAGCCTATGGCTACACCTTC; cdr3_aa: CASSRDDRAYGYTF
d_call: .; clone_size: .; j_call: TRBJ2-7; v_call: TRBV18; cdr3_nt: TGTGCCAGCTCAACAGGGAACCCCTACGAGCAGTACTTC; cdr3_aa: CASSTGNPYEQYF
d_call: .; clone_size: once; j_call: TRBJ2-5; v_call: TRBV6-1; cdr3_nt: TGTGCCAGCAGTGTCTCGGCAGGATCTCAAGAGACCCAGTACTTC; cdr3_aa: CASSVSAGSQETQYF
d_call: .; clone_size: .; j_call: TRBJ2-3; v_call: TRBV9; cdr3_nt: TGTGCCAGCAGCGTACACGGGGCGCGAGATACGCAGTATTTT; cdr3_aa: CASSVHGARDTQYF
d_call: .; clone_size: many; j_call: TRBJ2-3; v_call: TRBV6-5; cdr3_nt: TGTGCCAGCAGTTACCGTCTAACAGATACGCAGTATTTT; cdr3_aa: CASSYRLTDTQYF